These 22 T cell receptor beta chains were sequenced from one sample in a study of blood T cell repertoires in COVID-19. Only in-frame clones appear in the TCRdb table, and some are missing; sequencing was by immunoSEQ multiplex PCR. The sample comprises about 55,000 clones, just over 90% of which are singletons, and 6.2% rests with the top ten. Input material: peripheral blood. These receptors originate from a man in his forties or fifties with acute or convalescent COVID-19.

The chain recombines TRBV29-1 with TRBJ2-1; weak D call: TRBD2 (5 bases). Germline lookup yields CDR1 SQVTM and CDR2 ANQGSEA. This CDR3 has 13 residues. V lost 7 bases to trimming and J lost 4 bases, with 14 bases between them. CDR3: CSGISPGYNEQFF. The CDR3 DNA follows: TGCAGCGGCATCAGCCCGGGGTACAATGAGCAGTTCTTC.

The chain joins TRBV27 to TRBJ2-7, with 9 bases matching TRBD1. CDR3 length equals 14 residues. V was pared by 6 bases and J by 3 bases, with 6 bases of the junction left unmatched. Per the germline V gene, CDR1 is MNHEY and CDR2 is SMNVEV (reference sequence). The chain's CDR3 is CASRRQGGIYEQYF. CDR3 in DNA: TGTGCCAGCAGGAGACAGGGGGGAATCTACGAGCAGTACTTC.

J is TRBJ2-1 and V is TRBV5-1, with 11 bases fitting TRBD2. J gave up 0 bases and V 4 bases, and 6 bases lay outside the gene matches. The V gene's germline CDR1 is SGHRS and CDR2 YFSETQ. CDR3 length: 17 amino acids. The CDR3 DNA reads TGCGCCAGCAGCGCGTTAGCGGGAGGGAGCTCCTACAATGAGCAGTTCTTC. It encodes CASSALAGGSSYNEQFF.

The chain links TRBV27 to TRBJ2-7, with TRBD2 matching over 8 bases. With 8 bases clipped from V and 4 bases from J, the junction kept 10 bases outside the gene matches. Germline loops: CDR1 MNHEY, CDR2 SMNVEV (reference sequence). This CDR3 is 14 amino acids long. The CDR3 reads CASHGAGDQYEQYF. CDR3 DNA sequence: TGTGCCAGCCATGGAGCGGGAGATCAGTACGAGCAGTACTTC.

This clone is judged medium-sized (0.01 to 0.1%). The chain combines TRBV4-2 with TRBJ2-5; TRBD2 agrees at 8 bases. Trimming cost V 4 bases and J 0 bases; bases outside gene matches: 7. The CDR3 is made up of 16 amino acids. The germline CDR1 and CDR2 sequences are LGHNA and YNFKEQ. As DNA, the CDR3 is TGTGCCAGCAGCCCCGTAATAGCGGGGTACCAAGAGACCCAGTACTTC. Its protein product is CASSPVIAGYQETQYF.

The chain couples TRBV6-6 to TRBJ1-2; 9 bases map to TRBD1. The CDR3 length is 16 residues. Germline V lookup: CDR1 MNHNY, CDR2 SVGAGI (reference sequence). V shed 2 bases, J shed 4 bases, and the junction held 8 bases outside the gene matches. The CDR3 coding sequence is TGTGCCAGCAGTTACCGTGGGACAGGGACCATCTATGGCTACACCTTC. This translates into CASSYRGTGTIYGYTF.

The chain couples TRBV20-1 to TRBJ2-1, with TRBD2 matching 7 bases. The V gene end was trimmed by 4 bases and the J gene end by 8 bases; junction bases not matched to a gene: 2. CDR1 is DFQATT, CDR2 SNEGSKA, per germline (reference sequence). This CDR3 has 11 amino acids. Here the CDR3 reads CSATRGDEQFF. The CDR3 DNA reads TGCAGTGCTACCCGGGGGGATGAGCAGTTCTTC.

This clone was detected once. The rearrangement uses TRBV7-2 and TRBJ2-5, with D possibly TRBD2 on 6 matching bases. Per germline, CDR1 SGHTA and CDR2 FQGNSA. Trimming cost V 3 bases and J 1 base, with 15 bases left between them. The CDR3 consists of 16 residues. CDR3 in DNA: TGTGCCAGCAGCTTCCGCGGCGGGGTGTTCCAAGAGACCCAGTACTTC. It yields the protein CASSFRGGVFQETQYF.

The chain links TRBV5-1 to TRBJ1-1, with 7 bases that match TRBD1. Germline trimming cut 3 bases from V and 3 bases from J; bases unmatched to any gene: 2. The CDR3 is 13 residues long. Germline V lookup: CDR1 SGHRS, CDR2 YFSETQ. CDR3 in DNA: TGCGCCAGCAGCTCCAGGGGGGACACTGAAGCTTTCTTT. Its protein is CASSSRGDTEAFF.

This chain links TRBV27 with TRBJ2-7; tentative D call: TRBD2 (6 bases). The germline CDR1 and CDR2 sequences are MNHEY and SMNVEV (reference sequence). The V gene lost 6 bases and the J gene lost 0 bases, with 12 bases spanning the gap. The CDR3 contains 14 residues. The CDR3 sequence: CASRRPGLSYEQYF. In DNA, the CDR3 is TGTGCCAGCAGAAGGCCGGGACTCTCCTACGAGCAGTACTTC.

The CDR3 DNA reads TGTGCCAGCAGCGTCCAGGGTAATCTCCACGAGCAGTACTTC. It encodes CASSVQGNLHEQYF. This chain joins TRBV9 and TRBJ2-7; possibly TRBD1 for D (5 bases). CDR3 length: 14 residues. V lost 2 bases, J lost 5 bases, and 14 bases lay in between. Germline-derived CDR1 and CDR2 are SGDLS and YYNGEE.

The rearrangement joins TRBV19 to TRBJ1-5, with a weak D call TRBD1 (6 bases). The germline V gene has CDR1 LNHDA and CDR2 SQIVND (reference sequence). Trimming stripped 6 bases from V and 2 bases from J, with 14 bases between. CDR3 length: 15 residues. CDR3 residues: CASSLQGTGNQPQHF. The CDR3, as DNA: TGTGCCAGTAGCTTACAGGGTACCGGCAATCAGCCCCAGCATTTT.

The rearrangement links TRBV9 to TRBJ1-1; 11 nucleotides agree with TRBD1. The CDR3 is 15 amino acids. Germline V gene lookup returns CDR1 SGDLS and CDR2 YYNGEE. V lost 4 bases and J lost 5; bases outside the gene matches: 7. CDR3 DNA sequence: TGTGCCAGCAGCCACGGACAGGGGGCATGGACTGAAGCTTTCTTT. This translates into CASSHGQGAWTEAFF.

The genes are TRBV25-1 and TRBJ2-1; TRBD1 might be the D (5 bases). The CDR3 is 14 residues long. The V gene's germline CDR1 is MGHDK and CDR2 SYGVNS. Deletions cut 4 bases from V and 6 bases from J, with 13 bases between. The CDR3 sequence is CASSARRGFNEQFF. The CDR3 DNA reads as TGTGCCAGCAGTGCCCGAAGGGGTTTCAATGAGCAGTTCTTC.

This chain joins TRBV11-1 and TRBJ2-1, with 9 bases lining up with TRBD2. The CDR3 is 15 amino acids. J gave up 5 bases and V 3 bases, and 5 bases lay outside the gene matches. Germline V gene data show CDR1 as SGHAT and CDR2 as FQDESV (reference sequence). The CDR3 region has the DNA TGTGCCAGCAGCTTTCGACTAGCGGAGAACAATGAGCAGTTCTTC. Translation gives CASSFRLAENNEQFF. The full variable domain, in which reference TRBV11-1 and TRBJ2-1 provide the parts outside the CDR3, is EAEVAQSPRYKITEKSQAVAFWCDPISGHATLYWYRQILGQGPELLVQFQDESVVDDSQLPKDRFSAERLKGVDSTLKIQPAELGDSAMYLCASSFRLAENNEQFFGPGTRLTVL.

This clone was observed a handful of times. The V and J genes are TRBV6-2 or TRBV6-3 and TRBJ1-5; D gene ambiguous. The CDR3 consists of 15 residues. The V and J ends lost 0 bases and 2 bases respectively, with 8 bases between them. Per the germline V gene, CDR1 is MNHEY and CDR2 is SVGEGT. The CDR3 coding sequence is TGTGCCAGCAGTTACTCATGGGGAGGCAATCAGCCCCAGCATTTT. This gives the protein CASSYSWGGNQPQHF.

The rearrangement joins TRBV30 to TRBJ2-2; TRBD2 is a possible D gene (5 bases). The CDR3 length is 11 residues. CDR1 GTSNPN and CDR2 SVGIG come from the germline V gene (reference sequence). Trimming took 8 bases from V and 6 from J, leaving 10 bases between them. CDR3 bases: TGTGCCCGGCGGGTTGCCGGGGAGCTGTTTTTT. Its protein product is CARRVAGELFF.

V and J are TRBV14 and TRBJ2-1; 10 nucleotides align to TRBD2. The length of the CDR3 is 15 residues. Germline values: CDR1 SGHDN, CDR2 FVKESK. With 1 base clipped from V and 8 bases from J, the junction kept 5 bases outside the gene matches. The CDR3: CASSQGLAGVHEQFF. As DNA, the CDR3 is TGTGCCAGCAGCCAAGGGCTAGCGGGAGTTCATGAGCAGTTCTTC.

The V gene is TRBV19, the J gene TRBJ1-6; D is ambiguous. Trimming removed 8 bases at V and 0 bases at J, with 8 bases between. Germline V CDR1 and CDR2: LNHDA, SQIVND (reference sequence). CDR3 length equals 14 residues. CDR3 protein: CASAGSSYNSPLHF. The CDR3 nucleotides are TGTGCCAGTGCTGGGAGCTCCTATAATTCACCCCTCCACTTT.

In this sample, this clone turned up once. The chain joins TRBV4-1 to TRBJ1-2; TRBD1 matches 8 bases. Germline V lookup: CDR1 MGHRA, CDR2 YSYEKL. Trimming took 0 bases from V and 4 from J; bases not matched to a gene: 10. The CDR3 sequence is 17 residues long. The CDR3 protein is CASSQEKDRAVGYGYTF. CDR3 nucleotide sequence: TGCGCCAGCAGCCAAGAAAAGGACAGGGCGGTTGGCTATGGCTACACCTTC.

This sequence joins TRBV2 and TRBJ2-7; possible D gene TRBD1, 5 bases. The CDR3 covers 16 residues. Germline CDR1 reads SNHLY; CDR2 reads FYNNEI. V shed 3 bases and J shed 6 bases, with 21 bases lying between them. The CDR3 is CASSEVWGREVAEQYF. CDR3 DNA: TGTGCCAGCAGTGAGGTGTGGGGCAGGGAAGTTGCCGAGCAGTACTTC.

The V gene is TRBV7-3, the J gene TRBJ2-1; TRBD2 agrees at 10 bases. The junction had 5 bases not matched to a gene; V was cut back by 1 base and J by 8 bases. This CDR3 is built from 15 residues. Germline CDR1 and CDR2: SGHTA and FQGTGA. CDR3: CASSLRPSGSDEQFF. The CDR3 DNA follows: TGTGCCAGCAGCTTAAGGCCTAGCGGGAGCGATGAGCAGTTCTTC.